These 21 T cell receptor beta chains originate from one sample sequenced in a study of cytomegalovirus exposure and HLA in healthy donors. PCR was performed using 60 Vbeta and 13 Jbeta primers. The method was immunoSEQ multiplex PCR; TCRdb's version includes in-frame clones alone and lacks a portion of them. The data hold more than 65,000 clones, with roughly 71% observed a single time. Sequencing was done on a sample of PBMCs. These receptors were collected from a woman aged 60-75 years in good health and CMV-seropositive.

V usage is TRBV19 and J usage is TRBJ2-1; 7 nucleotides agree with TRBD1. This CDR3 comprises 14 residues. Trimming took 3 bases from V and 7 from J; bases not matched to a gene: 6. Germline CDR1 and CDR2: LNHDA and SQIVND (reference sequence). The CDR3 nucleotides read TGTGCCAGTAGTATGGGACAGCTAGGGAATGAGCAGTTCTTC. Encoded protein: CASSMGQLGNEQFF.

The V call is TRBV7-3, the J call TRBJ2-2, with D maybe TRBD1 (7 bases). This CDR3 has 14 residues. V lost 9 bases to trimming and J lost 6 bases, with 17 bases between them. The V gene's germline CDR1 is SGHTA and CDR2 FQGTGA. In DNA form, the CDR3 reads TGTGCCAGTAGCGGACAGGCGGGCGCCGGGGAGCTGTTTTTT. It yields the protein CASSGQAGAGELFF.

The CDR3 DNA sequence: TGTGCCAGTAGTATCGAGGGCAATCAGCCCCAGCATTTT. Translation: CASSIEGNQPQHF. The chain has TRBV19 and TRBJ1-5; D not resolved. V gave up 3 bases and J gave up 2 bases, with 5 bases separating them. The length of the CDR3 is 13 residues. Germline V CDR1 and CDR2: LNHDA, SQIVND (reference sequence).

The chain couples TRBV30 to TRBJ1-1; a weak D match, TRBD1 (5 bases). V lost 7 bases, J lost 1 base, and 13 bases lay in between. This CDR3 contains 13 residues. CDR1 and CDR2 from the germline V gene are GTSNPN and SVGIG (reference sequence). In DNA form, the CDR3 reads TGTGCCTTACAGACGGGGGAGAACACTGAAGCTTTCTTT. It encodes CALQTGENTEAFF.

The chain uses TRBV6-1 and TRBJ2-7, with 7 bases aligning to TRBD1. CDR3 length equals 12 residues. Germline trimming cut 5 bases from V and 7 bases from J; bases unmatched to any gene: 5. The germline CDR1 and CDR2 sequences are MNHNS and SASEGT. CDR3 DNA: TGTGCCAGCAGTAAGACAGGGTGGGAGCAGTACTTC. The encoded protein is CASSKTGWEQYF.

The chain recombines TRBV5-6 with TRBJ2-3; D is undetermined. The CDR3 has 13 residues. Germline CDR1 SGHDT, CDR2 YYEEEE. The V end lost 4 bases, the J end lost 5 bases, and 11 bases lay between the germline ends. The CDR3 is CASSAPGEDTQYF. The CDR3 nucleotides are TGTGCCAGCAGCGCCCCAGGCGAAGATACGCAGTATTTT.

This clone has just one count. This chain joins TRBV11-3 and TRBJ1-1; the match to TRBD1 covers 10 bases. The CDR3 sequence is 15 residues long. The germline gives CDR1 SGHNT, CDR2 YENEEA. V gave up 3 bases and J gave up 3 bases; unmatched junction bases: 4. CDR3 nucleotides: TGTGCCAGCAGCTTCGCCGGGACAGGGGACACTGAAGCTTTCTTT. The encoded protein is CASSFAGTGDTEAFF.

J is TRBJ2-7 and V is TRBV7-2, with 9 nucleotides matching TRBD1. CDR3 length: 15 amino acids. V shed 4 bases, J shed 3 bases, and the junction held 7 bases outside the gene matches. CDR1 is SGHTA, CDR2 FQGNSA, per germline. CDR3 sequence: CASSWGQGAFYEQYF. Written as DNA, the CDR3 is TGTGCCAGCAGCTGGGGACAGGGAGCGTTCTACGAGCAGTACTTC. Variable domain in full (rest from reference TRBV7-2 and TRBJ2-7): GAGVSQSPSNKVTEKGKDVELRCDPISGHTALYWYRQSLGQGLEFLIYFQGNSAPDKSGLPSDRFSAERTGGSVSTLTIQRTQQEDSAVYLCASSWGQGAFYEQYFGPGTRLTVT.

This clone was seen a few times. In DNA form, the CDR3 reads TGTGCCAGCAGTTTAGGGATTCCCTCGGGACTGCATAATGAAAAACTGTTTTTT. This sequence encodes CASSLGIPSGLHNEKLFF. J is TRBJ1-4 and V is TRBV27, with TRBD1 as a possible D gene (5 bases). The CDR3 consists of 18 residues. Trimming removed 2 bases at V and 4 bases at J, with 20 bases between. Germline CDR1 and CDR2: MNHEY and SMNVEV (reference sequence). The variable domain in full, with the rest retrieved from reference TRBV27 and TRBJ1-4, is EAQVTQNPRYLITVTGKKLTVTCSQNMNHEYMSWYRQDPGLGLRQIYYSMNVEVTDKGDVPEGYKVSRKEKRNFPLILESPSPNQTSLYFCASSLGIPSGLHNEKLFFGSGTQLSVL.

The chain employs TRBV9 and TRBJ1-2; the D is unclear. CDR3 length equals 12 residues. Trimming stripped 4 bases from V and 4 bases from J, with 8 bases between. The germline gives CDR1 SGDLS, CDR2 YYNGEE. As DNA, the CDR3 is TGTGCCAGCAGCAGCGGGCTCTATGGCTACACCTTC. This gives the protein CASSSGLYGYTF.

The chain couples TRBV2 to TRBJ1-2, with D perhaps matching TRBD1 (6 bases). This CDR3 contains 15 residues. V was shortened by 7 bases and J by 2 bases, with 17 bases between the two germline ends. Germline V gene sequence: CDR1 SNHLY, CDR2 FYNNEI. In DNA form, the CDR3 reads TGTGCCAGCACCGCAGGGGCAGGGGACAACTATGGCTACACCTTC. It encodes CASTAGAGDNYGYTF.

The V gene is TRBV19, the J gene TRBJ2-5; TRBD2 might be the D (6 bases). Germline assignment: CDR1 LNHDA and CDR2 SQIVND (reference sequence). There are 13 residues in the CDR3. Trimming stripped 5 bases from V and 5 bases from J, with 12 bases between. Here the CDR3 DNA reads TGTGCCAGTAGTTCGGGAGCGAGGGAGACCCAGTACTTC. Translation gives CASSSGARETQYF.

The chain carries TRBV11-2 and TRBJ2-6; D may be TRBD1 (5 bases). Trimming removed 8 bases at V and 4 bases at J, with 12 bases between. Per germline, CDR1 SGHAT and CDR2 FQNNGV. This CDR3 is built from 14 residues. The chain's CDR3 is CASSRGSGANVLTF. The CDR3 bases are TGTGCCAGCTCTAGGGGTTCCGGGGCCAACGTCCTGACTTTC.

This sequence joins TRBV5-6 and TRBJ2-5, with D possibly being TRBD2 (7 bases). CDR1 and CDR2 (germline): SGHDT, YYEEEE. V gave up 2 bases and J gave up 4 bases, with 18 bases separating them. CDR3 length: 16 amino acids. CDR3 amino acids: CASSFNMLRGGETQYF. As DNA, the CDR3 is TGTGCCAGCAGCTTTAACATGTTGAGGGGGGGAGAGACCCAGTACTTC. Full variable domain (remainder filled in from reference TRBV5-6 and TRBJ2-5): DAGVTQSPTHLIKTRGQQVTLRCSPKSGHDTVSWYQQALGQGPQFIFQYYEEEERQRGNFPDRFSGHQFPNYSSELNVNALLLGDSALYLCASSFNMLRGGETQYFGPGTRLLVL.

The chain carries TRBV6-1 and TRBJ2-3, with TRBD1 matching 12 bases. With V trimmed by 0 bases and J by 3 bases, 4 bases remained unmatched. CDR3 length equals 17 residues. CDR1 and CDR2 from the germline V gene are MNHNS and SASEGT. The CDR3 is CASSEAGTGGSTDTQYF. In nucleotides, the CDR3 is TGTGCCAGCAGTGAAGCTGGGACAGGGGGCTCGACAGATACGCAGTATTTT.

V usage is TRBV2 and J usage is TRBJ2-7; the D is unclear. This CDR3 is 14 amino acids long. Trimming stripped 6 bases from V and 2 bases from J, with 14 bases between. Germline lookup yields CDR1 SNHLY and CDR2 FYNNEI. The chain's CDR3 is CASSRLGPAYEQYF. The CDR3 DNA sequence: TGTGCCAGCAGCCGCCTGGGCCCAGCCTACGAGCAGTACTTC.

The rearrangement links TRBV12-5 to TRBJ2-7; possibly TRBD2 for D (6 bases). CDR1 and CDR2 (germline): LGHNT, FRNRAP. This CDR3 region has 13 residues. With 2 bases removed from V and 4 bases from J, the gap between germline ends came to 9 bases. CDR3 region: CASGLPRGYEQYF. CDR3 coding DNA: TGTGCTAGTGGTTTGCCTCGGGGGTACGAGCAGTACTTC.

V and J are TRBV7-8 and TRBJ2-7; 7 bases match TRBD2. This CDR3 has 15 amino acids. Trimming cost V 5 bases and J 3 bases; bases outside gene matches: 10. The germline CDR1 and CDR2 sequences are SGHVS and FQNEAQ. The CDR3 DNA sequence: TGTGCCAGCAGCCTCGGGAGGCAGGCGGACTACGAGCAGTACTTC. It specifies CASSLGRQADYEQYF.

J is TRBJ1-3 and V is TRBV7-6; D not certain. The germline V and J ends were trimmed by 2 bases and 0 bases, with 5 bases remaining between them. Germline-derived CDR1 and CDR2 are SGHVS and FNYEAQ. CDR3 size: 14 residues. CDR3 loop: CASSLISSGNTIYF. The CDR3, as DNA: TGTGCCAGCAGCTTAATTAGCTCTGGAAACACCATATATTTT.

The rearrangement uses TRBV7-2 and TRBJ1-5; 7 positions match TRBD1. Trimming removed 5 bases from V and 4 bases from J; junction bases left unmatched: 2. CDR3 size: 13 residues. From germline, CDR1 is SGHTA and CDR2 FQGNSA. CDR3 residues: CASSLQGNQPQHF. The CDR3 bases are TGTGCCAGCAGCCTACAGGGGAATCAGCCCCAGCATTTT.

The V and J genes are TRBV10-3 and TRBJ2-5, with D perhaps matching TRBD2 (6 bases). Germline-derived CDR1 and CDR2 are ENHRY and SYGVKD. V shed 4 bases and J shed 0 bases, with 15 bases lying between them. This CDR3 has 16 amino acids. CDR3: CAISVGRDSYQETQYF. CDR3 coding DNA: TGTGCCATCAGTGTAGGGCGGGATTCGTACCAAGAGACCCAGTACTTC.